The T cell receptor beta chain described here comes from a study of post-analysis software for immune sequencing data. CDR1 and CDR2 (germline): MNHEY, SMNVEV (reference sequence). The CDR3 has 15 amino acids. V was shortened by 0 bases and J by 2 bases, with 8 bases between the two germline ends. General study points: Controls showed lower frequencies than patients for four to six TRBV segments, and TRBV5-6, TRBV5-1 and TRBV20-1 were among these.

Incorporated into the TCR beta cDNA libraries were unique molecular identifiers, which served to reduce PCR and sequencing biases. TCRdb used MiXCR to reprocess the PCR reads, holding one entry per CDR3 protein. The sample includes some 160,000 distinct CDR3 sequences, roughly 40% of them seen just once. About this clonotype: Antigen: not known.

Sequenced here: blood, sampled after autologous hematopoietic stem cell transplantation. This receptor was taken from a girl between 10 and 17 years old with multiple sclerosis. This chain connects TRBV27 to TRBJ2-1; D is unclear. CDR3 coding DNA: TGTGCCAGCAGTTTATCCTGGCAGGCCTACAATGAGCAGTTCTTC. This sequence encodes CASSLSWQAYNEQFF.